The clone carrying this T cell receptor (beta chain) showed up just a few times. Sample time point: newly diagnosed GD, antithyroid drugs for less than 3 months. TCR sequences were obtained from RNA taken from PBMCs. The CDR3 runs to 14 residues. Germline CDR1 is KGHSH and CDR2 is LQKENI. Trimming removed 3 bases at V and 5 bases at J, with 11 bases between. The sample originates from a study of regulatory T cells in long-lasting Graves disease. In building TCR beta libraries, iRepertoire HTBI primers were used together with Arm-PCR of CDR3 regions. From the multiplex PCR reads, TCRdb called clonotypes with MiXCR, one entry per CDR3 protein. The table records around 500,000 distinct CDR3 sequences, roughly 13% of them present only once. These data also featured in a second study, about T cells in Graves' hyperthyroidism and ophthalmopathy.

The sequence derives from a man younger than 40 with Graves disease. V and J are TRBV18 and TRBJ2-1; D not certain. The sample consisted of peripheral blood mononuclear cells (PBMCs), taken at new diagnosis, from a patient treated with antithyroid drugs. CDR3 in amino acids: CASSPSLQHNEQFF. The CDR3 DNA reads TGTGCCAGCTCACCGAGCCTTCAACACAATGAGCAGTTCTTC.